This T cell receptor (beta chain) was identified in a study of PD-1 blockade in mismatch repair-deficient tumors. Study-level information: Patients had approximately 12 mismatch repair-deficient cancer types, all previously treated and progressing. Findings of the study overall: Tumor-resident clones, often absent from pretreatment blood, expanded after pembrolizumab and then contracted.

Here immunoSEQ multiplex PCR was the method, and the copy in TCRdb shows in-frame clones only, minus some. The profile shows 40,000 to 65,000 clones, 65% to 85% of them singletons. Concerning this clone: Its target is unknown.

The CDR3 covers 15 residues. CDR1 SGDLS and CDR2 YYNGEE come from the germline V gene. V dropped 4 bases and J dropped 2 bases, with 14 bases sitting between them. This sequence was found in an adult with mismatch repair-deficient cancer. Material: peripheral blood, obtained less than 21 weeks after starting pembrolizumab. The V call is TRBV9, the J call TRBJ2-3; maybe TRBD2 (5 bases). The CDR3 loop reads CASSPWYGLTDTQYF. The CDR3 coding sequence is TGTGCCAGCAGCCCTTGGTATGGACTCACAGATACGCAGTATTTT.